What follows are 4 T cell receptor beta chains derived from one specimen sequenced in a study of PD-1 blockade in classical Hodgkin lymphoma. The table came from immunoSEQ multiplex PCR; TCRdb's copy has only in-frame clones and leaves some out. The sample consists of roughly 100,000 clones, around 80% of them appearing once. Time point specified: cycle 4 day 1 (C4D1), after five to seven weeks of nivolumab. After autologous stem cell transplantation all patients relapsed, and prior brentuximab vedotin exposure differed between cohorts. Sequenced material: peripheral blood mononuclear cells (PBMCs), taken before the fourth cycle of nivolumab. All receptors come from a human donor with classical Hodgkin lymphoma.

This clone was seen only a few times. The genes are TRBV18 and TRBJ1-3; TRBD1 agrees at 7 bases. Germline V gene data show CDR1 as KGHSH and CDR2 as LQKENI. The CDR3 covers 13 residues. Trimming removed 6 bases from V and 4 bases from J; junction bases left unmatched: 3. The CDR3 DNA sequence: TGTGCCAGCTCCAGGACAGGCGGAAACACCATATATTTT. Amino acid sequence: CASSRTGGNTIYF.

The chain couples TRBV6-5 to TRBJ2-1; tentatively, D is TRBD1 or TRBD2 (5 bases each). The V gene lost 6 bases and the J gene lost 3 bases, with 15 bases spanning the gap. CDR3 length: 15 amino acids. Germline V lookup: CDR1 MNHEY, CDR2 SVGAGI. The CDR3 loop reads CASSSWGTSYNEQFF. CDR3 coding DNA: TGTGCCAGCAGCTCCTGGGGGACCAGCTACAATGAGCAGTTCTTC.

This chain connects TRBV2 to TRBJ2-5; D not certain. The ends were cut back, 6 bases at V and 1 base at J, with 3 bases in the middle. Per the germline V gene, CDR1 is SNHLY and CDR2 is FYNNEI. CDR3 size: 11 residues. CDR3 in DNA: TGTGCCAGCAGAGTCCAAGAGACCCAGTACTTC. Protein: CASRVQETQYF.

The chain recombines TRBV7-9 with TRBJ1-2; D unresolved. CDR1 and CDR2 (germline): SEHNR, FQNEAQ (reference sequence). V was trimmed by 1 base and J by 4 bases, leaving 7 bases between them. The CDR3 runs 13 residues. CDR3 nucleotides: TGTGCCAGCAGCTTAGAAGTGGCCTATGGCTACACCTTC. It codes for CASSLEVAYGYTF.